The 15 T cell receptor beta chains presented below share a single source sample, sequenced in a study of blood T cell repertoires in COVID-19. TCRdb's table, derived via immunoSEQ multiplex PCR, lists solely in-frame clones and lacks some. The table lists a few hundred thousand clones, around 85% of them singletons. The sample consisted of peripheral blood. Receptors originate from a woman aged 50 to 60 with active or convalescent COVID-19.

The chain is built from TRBV27 and TRBJ1-2; TRBD1 is a possible D gene (5 bases). The V end was cut by 2 bases, the J end by 5 bases, with 15 bases between. The CDR3 loop spans 15 amino acids. Per germline, CDR1 MNHEY and CDR2 SMNVEV (reference sequence). The CDR3 spells CASSLVGRQPYGYTF. DNA for the CDR3: TGTGCCAGCAGTTTAGTCGGGAGACAGCCTTATGGCTACACCTTC.

V usage is TRBV9 and J usage is TRBJ2-1; a weak D match, TRBD1 (6 bases). V was cut by 0 bases and J by 2 bases, with 9 bases left in between. Per the germline V gene, CDR1 is SGDLS and CDR2 is YYNGEE. The CDR3 runs to 15 residues. CDR3 nucleotides: TGTGCCAGCAGCGTAGGGGGGCCCACCTACAATGAGCAGTTCTTC. The encoded protein is CASSVGGPTYNEQFF.

The V and J genes are TRBV28 and TRBJ1-2; 8 nucleotides align to TRBD1. There are 15 residues in the CDR3. V shed 7 bases, J shed 3 bases, and the junction held 10 bases outside the gene matches. CDR1 is MDHEN and CDR2 is SYDVKM in the germline V gene. In DNA form, the CDR3 reads TGTGCCAGCATGCCGTCACGGGACAGGTACTATGGCTACACCTTC. Translation: CASMPSRDRYYGYTF.

This chain joins TRBV7-9 and TRBJ2-5, with D maybe TRBD2 (5 bases). The CDR3 length is 12 residues. The germline V gene has CDR1 SEHNR and CDR2 FQNEAQ (reference sequence). V lost 5 bases and J lost 5, with 9 bases in between. CDR3 sequence reads: CASSASGETQYF. CDR3 DNA sequence: TGTGCCAGCAGCGCCAGCGGCGAGACCCAGTACTTC.

V usage is TRBV20-1 and J usage is TRBJ1-2; D perhaps matches TRBD1 (6 bases). V gave up 7 bases and J gave up 6 bases, with 12 bases separating them. The CDR3 length is 11 residues. Germline CDR1 and CDR2: DFQATT and SNEGSKA (reference sequence). The CDR3, as DNA: TGCAGTGGACCAGGGGAGCATGGCTACACCTTC. Translation gives CSGPGEHGYTF.

The J gene is TRBJ2-1, the V gene TRBV5-3, with 10 bases fitting TRBD2. TRBV5-3 is placed among ORFs of uncertain function. The CDR3 extends over 15 amino acids. The junction had 3 bases not matched to a gene; V was cut back by 0 bases and J by 6 bases. This CDR3 reads CARSLGGLASNEQFF. DNA for the CDR3: TGTGCCAGAAGCTTGGGGGGACTAGCGAGCAATGAGCAGTTCTTC.

This chain links TRBV29-1 with TRBJ2-5, with TRBD1 matching 7 bases. V shed 4 bases and J 3 bases; nucleotides not matched to a gene: 5. Germline CDR1 reads SQVTM; CDR2 reads ANQGSEA. This CDR3 contains 13 residues. The CDR3 nucleotides are TGCAGCGTTGCGACAGGGAAAAAAGAGACCCAGTACTTC. Its translation: CSVATGKKETQYF.

A single count supports this clone. The DNA of the CDR3 is TGTGCCAGAGATCGGGAGGGTGGGGCCAACGTCCTGACTTTC. Translated, it gives CARDREGGANVLTF. This sequence joins TRBV2 and TRBJ2-6; 8 bases fit TRBD2. The length of the CDR3 is 14 residues. CDR1 SNHLY and CDR2 FYNNEI come from the germline V gene. V lost 9 bases, J lost 3 bases, and 4 bases stayed unmatched. Using reference TRBV2 and TRBJ2-6 for the parts outside the CDR3, the full variable domain is EPEVTQTPSHQVTQMGQEVILRCVPISNHLYFYWYRQILGQKVEFLVSFYNNEISEKSEIFDDQFSVERPDGSNFTLKIRSTKLEDSAMYFCARDREGGANVLTFGAGSRLTVL.

The V call is TRBV18, the J call TRBJ1-5; perhaps TRBD1 as D (5 bases). This CDR3 has 14 residues. Germline V gene sequence: CDR1 KGHSH, CDR2 LQKENI. The V and J ends lost 6 bases and 4 bases respectively, with 13 bases between them. CDR3 protein: CASSGDGGNQPQHF. The CDR3 DNA reads TGTGCCAGCTCCGGGGACGGGGGGAATCAGCCCCAGCATTTT.

Only a few counts were recorded for this clone. The chain has TRBV6-5 and TRBJ2-7, with 10 bases fitting TRBD1. Germline values: CDR1 MNHEY, CDR2 SVGAGI. This CDR3 region has 15 residues. The junction had 6 bases not matched to a gene; V was cut back by 6 bases and J by 1 base. The CDR3 DNA sequence: TGTGCCAGCAGCGCCCCGGACAGGGGGTCCTACGAGCAGTACTTC. Translating it yields CASSAPDRGSYEQYF.

This chain uses TRBV30 with TRBJ2-1; tentatively, D is TRBD1 (6 bases). This CDR3 has 14 residues. The ends were cut back, 7 bases at V and 6 bases at J, with 19 bases in the middle. Germline V gene lookup returns CDR1 GTSNPN and CDR2 SVGIG (reference sequence). This CDR3 is CASGVRGMTNEQFF. In nucleotides, the CDR3 is TGTGCCTCAGGTGTGAGGGGGATGACCAATGAGCAGTTCTTC.

The chain couples TRBV5-4 to TRBJ2-1, with 10 bases that match TRBD2. CDR1 is SGHNT, CDR2 YYREEE, per germline (reference sequence). CDR3 length equals 16 residues. J lost 8 bases, V lost 0 bases, and 8 bases had no gene match. The CDR3 nucleotides are TGTGCCAGCAGCTTGGAAGCGGGAGGGACGATCCATGAGCAGTTCTTC. It codes for CASSLEAGGTIHEQFF.

The chain carries TRBV5-1 and TRBJ2-5; TRBD2 matches 8 bases. CDR1 and CDR2 from the germline V gene are SGHRS and YFSETQ. The ends lost 4 bases at V and 5 bases at J; junction bases unmatched: 10. The CDR3 has 15 amino acids. In nucleotides, the CDR3 is TGCGCCAGCAGCCCCTCACTAGCGGTCGGGGAGACCCAGTACTTC. Amino acids: CASSPSLAVGETQYF.

CDR3 loop: CASLSGRNTGELFF. The CDR3 DNA sequence: TGTGCCAGCCTTAGCGGGAGGAACACCGGGGAGCTGTTTTTT. V usage is TRBV19 and J usage is TRBJ2-2; the match to TRBD2 covers 9 bases. The length of the CDR3 is 14 residues. J was trimmed by 1 base and V by 9 bases; bases with no gene match: 3. Germline CDR1 and CDR2: LNHDA and SQIVND (reference sequence).

The genes are TRBV2 and TRBJ2-7; D unclear. Trimming shortened V by 2 bases and J by 7 bases, and 6 bases separated the two germline ends. The V gene's germline CDR1 is SNHLY and CDR2 FYNNEI. The CDR3 has 11 residues. CDR3 DNA: TGTGCCAGCAGTGAATTCGGGGAGCAGTACTTC. This encodes CASSEFGEQYF.